The present TCR beta chain was sequenced within a study of CD8 T cells in ankylosing spondylitis. Study-wide results and limits: Both synovial fluid and blood in reactive arthritis had previously been reported to carry some motif variants. The study looked at matched synovial fluid samples from ankylosing spondylitis patients. Disease-linked clones were reported to be significantly enriched there.

This clonotype has a count of ten or more. The antigen remains unidentified. TCRdb ran MiXCR on the 5' RACE reads and lists one entry per CDR3 protein. The repertoire has around 300,000 distinct CDR3 sequences, under 14% of them found once; the top ten carry 9.1%. Sample: blood, either unsorted or a sorted T cell fraction (not recorded which). The TCR sequence derives from a female donor with ankylosing spondylitis or in good health (not recorded which).

As DNA, the CDR3 is TGCAGTGCTAGTGAGTTGGGACCGACCTACGAGCAGTACTTC. Protein: CSASELGPTYEQYF. V gene TRBV20-1 combines with J gene TRBJ2-7, with D possibly called TRBD1 or TRBD2 (5 bases each). CDR1 DFQATT and CDR2 SNEGSKA come from the germline V gene (reference sequence). V lost 3 bases, J lost 2 bases, and 14 bases lay in between. This CDR3 is built from 14 residues.